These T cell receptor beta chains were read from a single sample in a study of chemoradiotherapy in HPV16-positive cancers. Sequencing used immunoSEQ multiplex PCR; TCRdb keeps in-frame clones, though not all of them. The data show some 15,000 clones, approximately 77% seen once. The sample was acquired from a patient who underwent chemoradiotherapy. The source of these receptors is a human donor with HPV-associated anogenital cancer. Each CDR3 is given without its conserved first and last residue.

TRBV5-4,AASRGIETEAF
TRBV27,ASSSPGTGGHGELF
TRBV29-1,SVEGPRVGEQY
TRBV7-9,ASSLRGQTEGAF
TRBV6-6,ASSLQNTGELF
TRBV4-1,ASSQDKEEKKLF
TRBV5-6,ASNFINTEAF
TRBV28,ASTIQRQGPGGYT
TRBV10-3,AISVAGLTLDLSEQY
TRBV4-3,ASSHGQANTEAF
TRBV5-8,ASSFAGLGTDTQY
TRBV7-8,ASSPGTGDREPQH
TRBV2,ASSVSQTYQETQY
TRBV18,ASSPLGVGGETQY
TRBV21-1,ASSKKGGLGHEQY
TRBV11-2,ASWRGANTGELF
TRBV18,ASSGDGYEQY
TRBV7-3,ASSLRPKDEQF
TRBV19,ASSKVLGTEAF
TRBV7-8,ASSLARGARETQY
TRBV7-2,ASSPVGTGELF
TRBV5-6,ASSLVESGSSNSPLH
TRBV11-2,ASSFDSVGTYEQY
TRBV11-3,ASSGFLRTEAF
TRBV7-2,ASSLGRGQQPQH
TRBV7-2,ASRIHPTDRGPGNTIY
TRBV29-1,SVEVGSPSGANVLT
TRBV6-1,ASSELVSSTYNEQF
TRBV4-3,ASSQAYRGYTEAF
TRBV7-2,ASSSQPQAYGGNTIY
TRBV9,ASSARLAEETQY
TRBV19,ASSVQDTNYGYT
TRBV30,ACMTGAQKAF
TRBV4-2,ASSQEFPPDENEAF
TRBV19,ASSGTSWGPQH
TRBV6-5,ASRKTGVNYGYT
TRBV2,ASSVTGPPQDEQF
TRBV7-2,ASSLSSSYEQY
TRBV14,ASSQEGYT
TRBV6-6,ASSYSITGELF
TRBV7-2,ASSFLGARGQETQY
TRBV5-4,ASSRRQGGDTEAF
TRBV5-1,ASSLDPRREQY
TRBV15,ATSRDLAGGRIGGEQY
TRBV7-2,ASSLWDRSYEQY
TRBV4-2,ASSQVKDTEAF